Below are 15 T cell receptor beta chains sequenced from a single sample in a study of T-cell memory formation after mild COVID-19. TCRdb recomputed calls from the 5' RACE reads with MiXCR, one row per CDR3 protein. The sample lists 350,000 to 500,000 distinct CDR3 sequences, more than 20% occurring once. The sample consisted of PBMCs or a T cell subset sorted from them (not recorded which). Source of these receptors: an adult woman who had mild COVID-19 (a few samples of this study predate the infection). Cell type and time point are not known.

The V gene is TRBV5-1, the J gene TRBJ1-1; maybe TRBD1 (6 bases). The CDR3 extends over 14 amino acids. The germline CDR1 and CDR2 sequences are SGHRS and YFSETQ. Trimming took 2 bases from V and 6 from J, leaving 14 bases between them. The chain's CDR3 is CASSLNTGSPEAFF. CDR3 bases: TGCGCCAGCAGCTTAAATACAGGGAGTCCTGAAGCTTTCTTT.

In this sample, this clonotype turned up a few times. This rearrangement joins TRBV5-4 to TRBJ2-2; D perhaps matches TRBD1 (6 bases). The V and J ends lost 0 bases and 1 base respectively, with 13 bases between them. Looked up from germline, CDR1 is SGHNT and CDR2 is YYREEE (reference sequence). The CDR3 has 17 residues. The CDR3 reads CASSLGTAPRNTGELFF. The DNA for the CDR3 is TGTGCCAGCAGCTTGGGGACAGCCCCGAGGAACACCGGGGAGCTGTTTTTT.

This clonotype was counted between two and nine times. CDR3: CASSSRDLYGYTF. In DNA form, the CDR3 reads TGCGCCAGCAGCTCCCGGGACCTCTATGGCTACACCTTC. This sequence joins TRBV5-1 and TRBJ1-2; possible D gene TRBD1, 5 bases. The V end was cut by 3 bases, the J end by 4 bases, with 10 bases between. This CDR3 has 13 amino acids. In germline, CDR1 is SGHRS, CDR2 YFSETQ.

This clonotype has a handful of counts. The chain combines TRBV7-6 with TRBJ1-2; no reliable D call. The V and J ends lost 6 bases and 4 bases respectively, with 18 bases between them. The CDR3 is 15 residues long. CDR1 is SGHVS and CDR2 is FNYEAQ in the germline V gene. Here the CDR3 reads CASSPEPGSGYGYTF. The DNA of the CDR3 is TGTGCCAGCAGTCCCGAGCCGGGGTCAGGCTATGGCTACACCTTC.

A few counts support this clonotype. This chain joins TRBV6-1 and TRBJ2-7; D possibly corresponds to TRBD1 (6 bases). The CDR3 consists of 16 residues. Germline CDR1 is MNHNS and CDR2 is SASEGT. V shed 2 bases and J shed 0 bases, with 14 bases lying between them. The CDR3 spells CASSERQAPSSYEQYF. CDR3 nucleotides: TGTGCCAGCAGTGAAAGACAGGCCCCCTCCTCCTACGAGCAGTACTTC.

The chain carries TRBV4-1 and TRBJ1-3; a possible D gene is TRBD1 (6 bases). The CDR3 is 16 amino acids. The V and J ends lost 0 bases and 4 bases respectively, with 13 bases between them. Germline V gene data show CDR1 as MGHRA and CDR2 as YSYEKL. CDR3 protein: CASSQEWGRSGNTIYF. Here the CDR3 DNA reads TGCGCCAGCAGCCAAGAATGGGGGCGATCGGGAAACACCATATATTTT.

The chain has TRBV7-9 and TRBJ2-2; possibly TRBD2 for D (5 bases). The V and J ends lost 5 bases and 15 bases respectively, with 13 bases between them. The CDR3 runs to 11 residues. The germline V gene encodes CDR1 SEHNR and CDR2 FQNEAQ (reference sequence). CDR3 nucleotide sequence: TGTGCCAGCAGCCCACAACAGAGGGTGTTTTTT. This gives the protein CASSPQQRVFF.

In this sample, this clonotype turned up a few times. The chain couples TRBV6-6 to TRBJ2-7; TRBD1 agrees at 10 bases. V lost 6 bases to trimming and J lost 4 bases; unmatched junction nucleotides: 3. The CDR3 runs 13 residues. Germline V lookup: CDR1 MNHNY, CDR2 SVGAGI (reference sequence). CDR3 in amino acids: CASRGQGKYEQYF. CDR3 sequence (DNA): TGTGCCAGCAGGGGACAGGGGAAATACGAGCAGTACTTC.

This chain joins TRBV6-1 and TRBJ1-2, with 8 nucleotides matching TRBD1. V was clipped by 6 bases and J by 4 bases; unmatched bases: 10. Per the germline V gene, CDR1 is MNHNS and CDR2 is SASEGT. The CDR3 runs 15 residues. CDR3 in DNA: TGTGCCAGCAGCCAACAGCAGGGGGCTGGCTATGGCTACACCTTC. This encodes CASSQQQGAGYGYTF.

In regard to this clonotype: The germline gene is not matched at one end of the junction; a read error may be the cause. The rearrangement joins TRBV6-1 to TRBJ2-7, with 9 bases identical to TRBD1. Per the germline V gene, CDR1 is MNHNS and CDR2 is SASEGT. This CDR3 region has 15 residues. CDR3 in amino acids: CARSGLGQGSYEQYF. The CDR3 DNA follows: TGTGCCCGCAGTGGTTTAGGACAGGGGTCCTACGAGCAGTACTTC.

This clonotype was detected a few times. CDR3 nucleotide sequence: TGTGCCAGCAGCTTACAGGGGGCAACGGGCCGAGATACGCAGTATTTT. This sequence encodes CASSLQGATGRDTQYF. The V call is TRBV7-6, the J call TRBJ2-3, with 8 bases identical to TRBD1. The CDR3 extends over 16 amino acids. Germline V CDR1 and CDR2: SGHVS, FNYEAQ. After removal of 2 bases from V and 5 bases from J, the junction contained 9 bases not matched to a gene.

This clonotype appeared a few times. The chain carries TRBV29-1 and TRBJ1-2, with a weak D call TRBD1 (5 bases). In germline, CDR1 is SQVTM, CDR2 ANQGSEA. The CDR3 totals 13 residues. V lost 6 bases to trimming and J lost 2 bases, with 13 bases between them. CDR3 nucleotide sequence: TGCAGCGTACTAGGAGGGGAGAACTATGGCTACACCTTC. Translation: CSVLGGENYGYTF.

This clonotype was observed a handful of times. The chain joins TRBV25-1 to TRBJ2-5, with 9 nucleotides matching TRBD1. V lost 1 base and J lost 7; bases outside the gene matches: 13. This CDR3 is built from 17 residues. Germline-derived CDR1 and CDR2 are MGHDK and SYGVNS. CDR3 amino acids: CASSESAGQGRSRTQYF. CDR3 DNA sequence: TGTGCCAGCAGTGAATCTGCGGGACAGGGTCGTTCTCGGACCCAGTACTTC.

This clonotype was counted a few times. J is TRBJ2-7 and V is TRBV12-3 or TRBV12-4; 7 bases agree with TRBD2. Losses at the gene ends were 6 bases for V and 0 bases for J; bases not matched to a gene: 5. The CDR3 spans 14 residues. The DNA for the CDR3 is TGTGCCAGCAGCCTCATAGCGGGCTCCTACGAGCAGTACTTC. Translation gives CASSLIAGSYEQYF.

This clonotype has only a few counts. V usage is TRBV4-2 and J usage is TRBJ1-1, with D hard to call. Per the germline V gene, CDR1 is LGHNA and CDR2 is YNFKEQ. CDR3 length: 14 residues. V dropped 3 bases and J dropped 8 bases, with 16 bases sitting between them. CDR3 region: CASSHLGRGLEAFF. CDR3 bases: TGTGCCAGCAGCCATTTGGGGAGAGGGTTAGAAGCTTTCTTT.